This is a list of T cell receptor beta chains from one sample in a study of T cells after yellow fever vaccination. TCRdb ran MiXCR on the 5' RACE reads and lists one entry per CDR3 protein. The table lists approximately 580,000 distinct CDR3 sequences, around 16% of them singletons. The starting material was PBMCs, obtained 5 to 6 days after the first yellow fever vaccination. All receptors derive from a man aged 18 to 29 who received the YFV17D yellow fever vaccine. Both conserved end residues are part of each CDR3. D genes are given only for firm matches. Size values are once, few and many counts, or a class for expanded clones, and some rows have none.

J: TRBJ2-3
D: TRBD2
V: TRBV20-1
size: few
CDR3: CSAPPERGAWDTQYF
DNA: TGCAGTGCTCCTCCCGAGCGGGGGGCGTGGGATACGCAGTATTTT

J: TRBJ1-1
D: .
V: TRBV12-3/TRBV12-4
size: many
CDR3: CASSFSTEAFF
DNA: TGTGCCAGCAGTTTCAGTACTGAAGCTTTCTTT

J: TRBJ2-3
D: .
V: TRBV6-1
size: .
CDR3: CASSPGTRLGDTQYF
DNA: TGTGCCAGCAGTCCCGGGACACGTCTGGGAGATACGCAGTATTTT

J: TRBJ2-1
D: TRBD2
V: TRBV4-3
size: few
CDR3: CASSLQRGVNDNEQFF
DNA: TGCGCCAGCAGCCTACAGCGGGGGGTTAACGACAATGAGCAGTTCTTC

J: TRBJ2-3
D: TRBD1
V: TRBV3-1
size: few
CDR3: CASSLTGYGTDTQYF
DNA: TGTGCCAGCAGCCTGACAGGGTACGGCACAGATACGCAGTATTTT

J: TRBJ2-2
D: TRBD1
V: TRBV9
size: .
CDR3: CASSTDRGRGELFF
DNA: TGTGCCAGCAGCACAGACAGGGGAAGGGGGGAGCTGTTTTTT

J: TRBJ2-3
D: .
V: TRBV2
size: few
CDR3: CASSEGPSRWGAYTQYF
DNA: TGTGCCAGCAGTGAAGGCCCCTCGAGGTGGGGGGCGTATACGCAGTATTTT

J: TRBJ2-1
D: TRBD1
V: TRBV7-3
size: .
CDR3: CASSPPRTGNNEQFF
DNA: TGTGCCAGCAGCCCACCACGGACAGGGAACAATGAGCAGTTCTTC

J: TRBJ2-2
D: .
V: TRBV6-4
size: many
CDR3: CASSDGYTGELFF
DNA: TGTGCCAGCAGTGACGGATACACCGGGGAGCTGTTTTTT

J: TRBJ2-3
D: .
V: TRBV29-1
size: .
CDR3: CSDRSDTQYF
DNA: TGCAGCGACCGCTCGGATACGCAGTATTTT

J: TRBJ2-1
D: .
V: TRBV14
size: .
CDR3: CASSHSSSYNEQFF
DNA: TGTGCCAGCAGCCACTCGAGCTCCTACAATGAGCAGTTCTTC